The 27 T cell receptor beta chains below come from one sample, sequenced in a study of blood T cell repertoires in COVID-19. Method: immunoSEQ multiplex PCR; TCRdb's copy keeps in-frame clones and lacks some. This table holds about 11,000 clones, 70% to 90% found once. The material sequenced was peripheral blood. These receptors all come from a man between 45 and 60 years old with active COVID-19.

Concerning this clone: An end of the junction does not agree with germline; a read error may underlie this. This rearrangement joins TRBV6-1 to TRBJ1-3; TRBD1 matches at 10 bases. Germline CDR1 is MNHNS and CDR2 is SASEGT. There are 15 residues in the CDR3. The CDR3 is CASSEGQGAGNTIYF. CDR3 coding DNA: TGTGCCAGCAGCGAAGGACAGGGGGCTGGAAACACCATATATTTT.

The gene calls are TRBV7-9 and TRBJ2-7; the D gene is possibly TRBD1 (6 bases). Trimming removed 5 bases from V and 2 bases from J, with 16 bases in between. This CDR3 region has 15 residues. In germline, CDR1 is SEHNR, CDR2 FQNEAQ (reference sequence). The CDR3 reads CASSHRQALPYEQYF. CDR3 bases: TGTGCCAGCAGCCACCGACAGGCGCTACCCTACGAGCAGTACTTC.

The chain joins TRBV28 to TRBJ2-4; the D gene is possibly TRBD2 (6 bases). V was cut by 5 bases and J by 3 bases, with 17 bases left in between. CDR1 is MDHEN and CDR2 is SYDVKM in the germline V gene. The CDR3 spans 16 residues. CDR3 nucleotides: TGTGCCAGCAGTATAGGCGGCCCGGGGGTCAAAAACATTCAGTACTTC. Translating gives CASSIGGPGVKNIQYF.

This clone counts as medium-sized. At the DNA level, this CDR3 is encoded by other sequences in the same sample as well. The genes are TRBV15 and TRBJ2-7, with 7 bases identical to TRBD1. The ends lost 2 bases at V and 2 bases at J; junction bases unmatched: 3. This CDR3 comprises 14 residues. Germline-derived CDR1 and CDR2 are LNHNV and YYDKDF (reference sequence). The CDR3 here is CATSRTGDAYEQYF. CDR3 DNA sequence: TGTGCCACCAGCAGAACAGGGGATGCCTACGAGCAGTACTTC.

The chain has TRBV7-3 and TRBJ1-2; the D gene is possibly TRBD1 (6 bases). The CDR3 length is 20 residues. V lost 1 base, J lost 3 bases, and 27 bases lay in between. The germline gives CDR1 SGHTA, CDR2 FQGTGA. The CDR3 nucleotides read TGTGCCAGCAGCTTAAATTCTCGTCCGGACGGAGTCGAGGGGGACTATGGCTACACCTTC. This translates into CASSLNSRPDGVEGDYGYTF.

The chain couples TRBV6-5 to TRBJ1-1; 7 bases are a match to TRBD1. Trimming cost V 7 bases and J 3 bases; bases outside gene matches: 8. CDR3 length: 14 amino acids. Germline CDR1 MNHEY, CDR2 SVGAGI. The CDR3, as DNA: TGTGCCAGCATTTCGGCAGGGGGGTACACTGAAGCTTTCTTT. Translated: CASISAGGYTEAFF.

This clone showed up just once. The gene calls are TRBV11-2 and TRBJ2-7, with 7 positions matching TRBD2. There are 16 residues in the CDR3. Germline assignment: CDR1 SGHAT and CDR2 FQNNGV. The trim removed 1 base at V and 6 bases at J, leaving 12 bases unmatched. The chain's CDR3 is CASSLAGWAGALEQYF. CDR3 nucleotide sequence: TGTGCCAGCAGCTTAGCTGGGTGGGCGGGAGCTCTCGAGCAGTACTTC.

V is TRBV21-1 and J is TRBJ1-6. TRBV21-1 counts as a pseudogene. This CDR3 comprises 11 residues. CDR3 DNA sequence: TGTGCCAGCAGCATCGATTCACCCCTCCACTTT. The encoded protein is CASSIDSPLHF.

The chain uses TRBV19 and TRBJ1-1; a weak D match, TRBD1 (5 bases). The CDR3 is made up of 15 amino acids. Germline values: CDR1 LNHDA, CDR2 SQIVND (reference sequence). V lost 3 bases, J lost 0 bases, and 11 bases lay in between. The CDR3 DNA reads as TGTGCCAGTAGTATCGGCGGGACGGTGAACACTGAAGCTTTCTTT. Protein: CASSIGGTVNTEAFF.

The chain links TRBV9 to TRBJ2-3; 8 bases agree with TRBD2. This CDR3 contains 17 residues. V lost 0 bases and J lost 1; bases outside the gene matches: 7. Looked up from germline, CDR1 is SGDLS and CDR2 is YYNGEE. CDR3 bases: TGTGCCAGCAGCGTAGGTCCCACTAGCGGTGGCACAGATACGCAGTATTTT. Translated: CASSVGPTSGGTDTQYF.

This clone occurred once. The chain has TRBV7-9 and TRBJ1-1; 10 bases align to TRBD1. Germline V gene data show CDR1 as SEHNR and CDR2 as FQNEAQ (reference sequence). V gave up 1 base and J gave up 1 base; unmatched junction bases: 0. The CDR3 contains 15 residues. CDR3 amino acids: CASSLGQGANTEAFF. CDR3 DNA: TGTGCCAGCAGCTTAGGACAGGGGGCGAACACTGAAGCTTTCTTT.

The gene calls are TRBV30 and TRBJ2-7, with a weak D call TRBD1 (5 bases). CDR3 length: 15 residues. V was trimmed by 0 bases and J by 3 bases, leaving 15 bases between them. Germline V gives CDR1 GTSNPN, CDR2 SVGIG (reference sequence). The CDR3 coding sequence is TGTGCCTGGAGTGTAGGGCCCGGTCAGGGCTACGAGCAGTACTTC. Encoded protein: CAWSVGPGQGYEQYF.

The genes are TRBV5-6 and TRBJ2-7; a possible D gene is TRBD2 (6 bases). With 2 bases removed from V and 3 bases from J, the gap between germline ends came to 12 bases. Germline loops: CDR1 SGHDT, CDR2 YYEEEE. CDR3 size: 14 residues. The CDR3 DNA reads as TGTGCCAGCAGCTTAGGAGGGGACTTCTACGAGCAGTACTTC. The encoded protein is CASSLGGDFYEQYF. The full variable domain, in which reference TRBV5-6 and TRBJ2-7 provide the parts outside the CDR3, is DAGVTQSPTHLIKTRGQQVTLRCSPKSGHDTVSWYQQALGQGPQFIFQYYEEEERQRGNFPDRFSGHQFPNYSSELNVNALLLGDSALYLCASSLGGDFYEQYFGPGTRLTVT.

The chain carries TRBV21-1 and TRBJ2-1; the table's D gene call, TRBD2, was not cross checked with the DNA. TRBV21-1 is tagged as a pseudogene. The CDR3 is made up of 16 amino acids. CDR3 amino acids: CASSKGGTSDQVMQFF. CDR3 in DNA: TGTGCCAGCAGCAAAGGGGGGACTAGCGACCAGGTAATGCAGTTCTTC.

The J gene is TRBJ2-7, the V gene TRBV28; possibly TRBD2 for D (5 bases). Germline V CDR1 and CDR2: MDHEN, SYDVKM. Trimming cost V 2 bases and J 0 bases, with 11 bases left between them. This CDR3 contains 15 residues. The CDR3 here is CASSLTAAFSYEQYF. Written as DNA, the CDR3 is TGTGCCAGCAGTTTAACAGCGGCTTTCTCCTACGAGCAGTACTTC.

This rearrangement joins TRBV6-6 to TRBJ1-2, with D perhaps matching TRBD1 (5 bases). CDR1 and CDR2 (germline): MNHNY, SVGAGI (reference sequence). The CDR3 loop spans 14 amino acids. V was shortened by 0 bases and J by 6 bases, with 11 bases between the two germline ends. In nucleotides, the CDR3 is TGTGCCAGCAGTTACTCAAACGGGGGAAATGGCTACACCTTC. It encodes CASSYSNGGNGYTF.

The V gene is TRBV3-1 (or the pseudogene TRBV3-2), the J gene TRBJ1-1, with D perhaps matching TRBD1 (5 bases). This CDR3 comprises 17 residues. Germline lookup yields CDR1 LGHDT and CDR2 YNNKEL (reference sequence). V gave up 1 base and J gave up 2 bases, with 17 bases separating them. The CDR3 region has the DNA TGTGCCAGCAGCCAAGGATTCAGGGAGGGACCCAACACTGAAGCTTTCTTT. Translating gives CASSQGFREGPNTEAFF.

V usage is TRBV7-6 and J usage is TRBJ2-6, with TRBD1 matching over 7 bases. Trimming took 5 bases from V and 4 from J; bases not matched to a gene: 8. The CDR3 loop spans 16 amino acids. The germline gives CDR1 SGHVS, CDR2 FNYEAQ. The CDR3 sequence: CASSGQGGSGANVLTF. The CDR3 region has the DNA TGTGCCAGCAGCGGCCAAGGGGGCTCAGGGGCCAACGTCCTGACTTTC. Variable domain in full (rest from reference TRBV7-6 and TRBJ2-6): GAGVSQSPRYKVTKRGQDVALRCDPISGHVSLYWYRQALGQGPEFLTYFNYEAQQDKSGLPNDRFSAERPEGSISTLTIQRTEQRDSAMYRCASSGQGGSGANVLTFGAGSRLTVL.

CDR3 protein: CASSSTRLAATNTGELFF. DNA of the CDR3: TGTGCCAGCAGCTCGACACGACTAGCGGCAACGAACACCGGGGAGCTGTTTTTT. The V and J genes are TRBV7-9 and TRBJ2-2; 9 positions match TRBD2. V dropped 4 bases and J dropped 0; count of bases not matched to a gene: 9. Germline loops: CDR1 SEHNR, CDR2 FQNEAQ (reference sequence). This CDR3 spans 18 amino acids.

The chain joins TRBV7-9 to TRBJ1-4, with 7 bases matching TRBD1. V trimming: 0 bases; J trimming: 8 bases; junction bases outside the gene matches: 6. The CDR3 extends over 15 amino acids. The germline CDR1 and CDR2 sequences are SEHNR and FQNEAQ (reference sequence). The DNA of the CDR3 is TGTGCCAGCAGCTTAGCCCCTCAGGGGGAAGAAAAACTGTTTTTT. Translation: CASSLAPQGEEKLFF.

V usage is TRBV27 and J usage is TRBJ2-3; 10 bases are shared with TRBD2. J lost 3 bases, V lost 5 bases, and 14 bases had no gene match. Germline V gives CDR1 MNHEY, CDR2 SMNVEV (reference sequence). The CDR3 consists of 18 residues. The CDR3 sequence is CASSDPLEREGWTDTQYF. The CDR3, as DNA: TGTGCCAGCAGTGACCCTCTCGAGCGGGAGGGGTGGACAGATACGCAGTATTTT.

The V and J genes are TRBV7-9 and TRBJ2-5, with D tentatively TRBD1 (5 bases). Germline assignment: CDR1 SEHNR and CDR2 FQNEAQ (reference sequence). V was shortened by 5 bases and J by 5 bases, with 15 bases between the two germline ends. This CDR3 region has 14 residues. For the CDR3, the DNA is TGTGCCAGCAGCCGACAGCACCCAAGTGAGACCCAGTACTTC. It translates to CASSRQHPSETQYF.

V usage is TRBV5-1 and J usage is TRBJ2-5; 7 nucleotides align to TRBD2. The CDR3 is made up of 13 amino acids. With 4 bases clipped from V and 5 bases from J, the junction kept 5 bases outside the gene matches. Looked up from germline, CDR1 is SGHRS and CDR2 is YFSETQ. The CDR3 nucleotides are TGCGCCAGCAGCGGGGACTACGGGGAGACCCAGTACTTC. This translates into CASSGDYGETQYF.

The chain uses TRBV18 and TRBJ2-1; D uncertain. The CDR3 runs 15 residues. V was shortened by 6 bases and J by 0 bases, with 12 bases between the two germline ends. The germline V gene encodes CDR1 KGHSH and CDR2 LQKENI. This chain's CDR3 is CASSHYFSSYNEQFF. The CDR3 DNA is TGTGCCAGCTCTCACTACTTTAGCTCCTACAATGAGCAGTTCTTC.

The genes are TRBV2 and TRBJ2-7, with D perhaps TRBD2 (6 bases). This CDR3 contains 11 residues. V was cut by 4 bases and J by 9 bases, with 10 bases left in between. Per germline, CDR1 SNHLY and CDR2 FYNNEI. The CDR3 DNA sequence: TGTGCCAGCAGTGCCCTTAGCGGGCAGTACTTC. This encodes CASSALSGQYF.

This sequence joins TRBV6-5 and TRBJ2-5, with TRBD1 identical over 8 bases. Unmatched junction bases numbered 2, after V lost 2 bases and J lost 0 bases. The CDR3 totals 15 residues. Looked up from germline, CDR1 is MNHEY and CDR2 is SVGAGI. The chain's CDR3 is CASSYRTGNQETQYF. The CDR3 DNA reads TGTGCCAGCAGTTACAGGACAGGGAACCAAGAGACCCAGTACTTC.

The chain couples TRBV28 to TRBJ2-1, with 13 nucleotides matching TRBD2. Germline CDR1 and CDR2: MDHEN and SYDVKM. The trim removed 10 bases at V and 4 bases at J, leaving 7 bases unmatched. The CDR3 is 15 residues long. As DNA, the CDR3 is TGTGCCACCTCCTCGGGACTAGCGGGGTACAATGAGCAGTTCTTC. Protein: CATSSGLAGYNEQFF.